This TCR beta chain emerged from a study of CD8+ T cells in alopecia areata. Overall study context: At a dose of 5 to 10 mg twice daily, oral tofacitinib was given to treated patients. Study-wide results and limits: Lesional tissue from the scalp (especially in alopecia totalis/universalis) showed higher clonality than normal scalp.

For this clone: The antigen is not known.

TCR sequencing used cDNA made by reverse transcription of extracted RNA. Here immunoSEQ multiplex PCR was the method, and the copy in TCRdb shows in-frame clones only, minus some. The sample includes about 200,000 clones, about 60% of them seen just once. PBMCs yielded sorted CD4+ and CD8+ T cells. From germline, CDR1 is SGHRS and CDR2 YFSETQ. V was cut by 0 bases and J by 8 bases, with 14 bases left in between. This CDR3 contains 14 residues. V usage is TRBV5-1 and J usage is TRBJ1-1; D may be TRBD1 (6 bases). The material was CD4+ T cells sorted from blood, obtained at week 0. The clonotype originates from a human donor with alopecia areata. The CDR3 reads CASSLEQGVIEAFF. The CDR3 DNA sequence: TGCGCCAGCAGCTTGGAACAGGGCGTGATAGAAGCTTTCTTT.